This T cell receptor beta chain was observed in a study of blood T cell repertoires in COVID-19. Data came from immunoSEQ multiplex PCR; TCRdb stores just in-frame clones and leaves some out. This sample has approximately 160,000 clones, with around nine tenths found just once. The V gene lost 0 bases and the J gene lost 8 bases, with 8 bases spanning the gap. The CDR3 is made up of 13 amino acids. Germline loops: CDR1 SGHAT, CDR2 FQNNGV. Sample: peripheral blood. The chain combines TRBV11-2 with TRBJ1-3; D gene ambiguous. The TCR was taken from a man in his sixties with active or convalescent COVID-19. The chain's CDR3 is CASSLEEGDTIYF. The CDR3 DNA reads as TGTGCCAGCAGCTTAGAGGAGGGTGACACCATATATTTT.